The present T cell receptor (beta chain) was sequenced within a study of shared clonotypes between healthy human individuals. About the research overall: Contributing individuals were a couple of females and a few males aged 18 to 49.

V was trimmed by 0 bases and J by 0 bases, leaving 3 bases between them. The CDR3 runs to 14 residues. Germline V gene sequence: CDR1 MDHEN, CDR2 SYDVKM. Turning to this clone: The antigen is unknown.

Assay: immunoSEQ multiplex PCR; the TCRdb copy retains only in-frame clones and omits some. The table has approximately 530,000 clones, 95% to 96% seen once. Study-wide findings and caveats: Large sequencing depth failed to make sorted-subset sequencing complete, rarefaction showed. It was the few donors that limited the genetic and exposure-history diversity represented. Relative to their counterparts shared across all four donors, non-shared clonotypes exhibited diminished generation probabilities.

The TCR originated in a woman younger than 45 in good health. Sequenced sample: naive CD4+ T cells sorted from blood. Subset reported: CD45RA+ positively selected. J is TRBJ1-5 and V is TRBV28, with D uncertain. CDR3 loop: CASSLWDSNQPQHF. The DNA for the CDR3 is TGTGCCAGCAGTTTATGGGATAGCAATCAGCCCCAGCATTTT.